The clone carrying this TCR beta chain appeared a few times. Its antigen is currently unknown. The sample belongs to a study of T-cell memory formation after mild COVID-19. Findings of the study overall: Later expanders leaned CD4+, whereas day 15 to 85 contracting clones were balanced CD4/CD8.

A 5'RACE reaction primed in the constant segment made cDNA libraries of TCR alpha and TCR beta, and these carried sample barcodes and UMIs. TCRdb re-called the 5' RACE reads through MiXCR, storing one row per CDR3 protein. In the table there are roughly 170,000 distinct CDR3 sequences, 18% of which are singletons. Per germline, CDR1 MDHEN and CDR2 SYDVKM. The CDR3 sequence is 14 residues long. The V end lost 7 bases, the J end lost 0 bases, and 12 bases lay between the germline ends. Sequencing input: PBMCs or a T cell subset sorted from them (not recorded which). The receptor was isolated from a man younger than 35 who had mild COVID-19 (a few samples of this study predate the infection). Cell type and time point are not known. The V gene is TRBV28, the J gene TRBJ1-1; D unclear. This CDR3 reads CASNPGSLNTEAFF. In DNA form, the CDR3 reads TGTGCCAGCAACCCGGGCAGCCTGAACACTGAAGCTTTCTTT.